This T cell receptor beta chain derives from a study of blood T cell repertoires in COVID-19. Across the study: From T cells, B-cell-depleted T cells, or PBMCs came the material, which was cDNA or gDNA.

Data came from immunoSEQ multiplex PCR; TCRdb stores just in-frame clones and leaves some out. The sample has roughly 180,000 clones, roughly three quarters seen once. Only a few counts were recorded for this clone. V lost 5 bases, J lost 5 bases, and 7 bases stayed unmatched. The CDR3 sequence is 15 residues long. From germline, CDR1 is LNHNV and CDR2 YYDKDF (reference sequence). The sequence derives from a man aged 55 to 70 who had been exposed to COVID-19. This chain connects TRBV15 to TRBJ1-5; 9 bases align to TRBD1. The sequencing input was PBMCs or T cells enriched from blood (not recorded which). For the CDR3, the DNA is TGTGCCACCAGCTCAACAGGGGGCTATTATCAGCCCCAGCATTTT. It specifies CATSSTGGYYQPQHF.